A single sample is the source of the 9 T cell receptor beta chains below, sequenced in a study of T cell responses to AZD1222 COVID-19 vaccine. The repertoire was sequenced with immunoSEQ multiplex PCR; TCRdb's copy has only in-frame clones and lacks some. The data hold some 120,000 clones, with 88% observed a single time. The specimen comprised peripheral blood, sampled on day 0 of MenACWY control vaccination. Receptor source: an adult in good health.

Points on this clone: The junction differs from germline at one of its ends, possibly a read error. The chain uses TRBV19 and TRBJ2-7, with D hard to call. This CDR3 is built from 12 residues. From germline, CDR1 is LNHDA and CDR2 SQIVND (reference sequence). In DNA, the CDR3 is TGTGCCAGTAGTCAGCCCTCCGACGAGCAGTACTTC. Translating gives CASSQPSDEQYF.

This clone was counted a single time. CDR3 sequence reads: CASTTQRTTYEQYF. Written as DNA, the CDR3 is TGTGCCAGCACCACACAGCGGACAACCTACGAGCAGTACTTC. The chain joins TRBV28 to TRBJ2-7; the D gene could be TRBD1 or TRBD2 (5 bases each). Germline CDR1 MDHEN, CDR2 SYDVKM. The germline V and J ends were trimmed by 7 bases and 2 bases, with 15 bases remaining between them. The CDR3 runs to 14 residues. Using reference TRBV28 and TRBJ2-7 for the parts outside the CDR3, the full variable domain is DVKVTQSSRYLVKRTGEKVFLECVQDMDHENMFWYRQDPGLGLRLIYFSYDVKMKEKGDIPEGYSVSREKKERFSLILESASTNQTSMYLCASTTQRTTYEQYFGPGTRLTVT.

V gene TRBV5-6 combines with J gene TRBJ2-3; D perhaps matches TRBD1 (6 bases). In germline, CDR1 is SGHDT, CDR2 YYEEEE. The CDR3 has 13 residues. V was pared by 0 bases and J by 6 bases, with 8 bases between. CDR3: CASSLDRVDTQYF. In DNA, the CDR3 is TGTGCCAGCAGCTTGGACAGGGTCGATACGCAGTATTTT.

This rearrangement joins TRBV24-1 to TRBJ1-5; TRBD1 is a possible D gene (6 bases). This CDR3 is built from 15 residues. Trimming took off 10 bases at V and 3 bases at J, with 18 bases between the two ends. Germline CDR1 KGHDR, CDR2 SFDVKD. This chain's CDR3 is CATGAGGANNQPQHF. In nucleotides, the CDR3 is TGTGCCACGGGAGCGGGGGGGGCGAACAATCAGCCCCAGCATTTT.

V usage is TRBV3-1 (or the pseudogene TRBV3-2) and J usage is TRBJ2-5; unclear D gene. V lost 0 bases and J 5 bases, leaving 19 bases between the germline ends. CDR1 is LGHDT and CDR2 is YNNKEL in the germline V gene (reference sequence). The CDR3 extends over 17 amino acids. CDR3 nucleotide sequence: TGTGCCAGCAGCCAAGAGTTGAATGGGCTCACCTGGGAGACCCAGTACTTC. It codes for CASSQELNGLTWETQYF.

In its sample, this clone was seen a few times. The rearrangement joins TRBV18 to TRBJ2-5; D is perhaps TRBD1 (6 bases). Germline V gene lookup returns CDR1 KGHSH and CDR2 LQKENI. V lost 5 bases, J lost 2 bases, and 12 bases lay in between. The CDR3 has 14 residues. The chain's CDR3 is CASSSGQIQETQYF. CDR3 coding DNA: TGTGCCAGCTCATCCGGACAGATACAAGAGACCCAGTACTTC.

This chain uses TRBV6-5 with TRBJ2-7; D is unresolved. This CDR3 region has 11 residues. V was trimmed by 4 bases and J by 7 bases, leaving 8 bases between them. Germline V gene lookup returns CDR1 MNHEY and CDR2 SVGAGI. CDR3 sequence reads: CASSWLEEQYF. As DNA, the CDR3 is TGTGCCAGCAGTTGGCTTGAGGAGCAGTACTTC.

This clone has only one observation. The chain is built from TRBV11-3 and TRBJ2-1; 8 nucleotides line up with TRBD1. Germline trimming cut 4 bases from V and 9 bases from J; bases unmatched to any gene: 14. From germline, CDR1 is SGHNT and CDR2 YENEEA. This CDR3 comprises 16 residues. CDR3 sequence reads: CASSSRTGRVVGEQFF. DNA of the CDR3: TGTGCCAGCAGCTCCCGGACAGGGAGAGTCGTCGGTGAGCAGTTCTTC. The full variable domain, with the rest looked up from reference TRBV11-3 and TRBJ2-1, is EAGVVQSPRYKIIEKKQPVAFWCNPISGHNTLYWYLQNLGQGPELLIRYENEEAVDDSQLPKDRFSAERLKGVDSTLKIQPAELGDSAVYLCASSSRTGRVVGEQFFGPGTRLTVL.

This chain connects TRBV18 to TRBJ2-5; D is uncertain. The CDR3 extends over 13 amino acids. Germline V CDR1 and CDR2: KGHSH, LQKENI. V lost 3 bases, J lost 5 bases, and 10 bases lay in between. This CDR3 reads CASSPVVGETQYF. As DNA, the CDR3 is TGTGCCAGCTCACCGGTGGTCGGGGAGACCCAGTACTTC.